The 26 T cell receptor beta chains below were found in one sample sequenced in a study of blood T cells in healthy people across ages. Then a second PCR, running about 6 to 11 cycles, was carried out with a sample-barcoded 5' primer and a J-beta primer mix. TCRdb re-derived calls from the 5' RACE reads in MiXCR, one entry per CDR3 protein. The repertoire holds some 710,000 distinct CDR3 sequences, with about half as singletons. The specimen was blood. The receptor set was obtained from a man aged 80 or over in good health.

A few counts support this clonotype. V is TRBV20-1 and J is TRBJ2-5; 8 positions agree with TRBD2. The CDR3 contains 15 residues. Losses at the gene ends were 0 bases for V and 7 bases for J; bases not matched to a gene: 10. Germline values: CDR1 DFQATT, CDR2 SNEGSKA (reference sequence). The CDR3 bases are TGCAGTGCTAGAGATCGCCGGGAGGGCCGTGGGACCCAGTACTTC. This encodes CSARDRREGRGTQYF.

This clonotype turned up a few times. This rearrangement joins TRBV10-3 to TRBJ1-2, with a possible D match to TRBD1 (5 bases). The CDR3 loop spans 13 amino acids. The V gene's germline CDR1 is ENHRY and CDR2 SYGVKD. Trimming pared 5 bases from V and 3 bases from J, leaving 10 bases between. CDR3 in amino acids: CAISSGTDYGYTF. The CDR3 nucleotides read TGTGCCATCAGTTCCGGGACGGACTATGGCTACACCTTC.

This clonotype was detected ten times or more. The chain carries TRBV5-1 and TRBJ1-1, with D perhaps TRBD1 (5 bases). The CDR3 consists of 14 residues. Trimming removed 4 bases at V and 4 bases at J, with 14 bases between. CDR1 is SGHRS and CDR2 is YFSETQ in the germline V gene. As DNA, the CDR3 is TGCGCCAGCAGCCGGAGTGGGGGAGGCACTGAAGCTTTCTTT. Translating it yields CASSRSGGGTEAFF.

The chain is built from TRBV7-2 and TRBJ1-3; 8 positions agree with TRBD1. The CDR3 totals 16 residues. V shed 2 bases, J shed 4 bases, and the junction held 7 bases outside the gene matches. From germline, CDR1 is SGHTA and CDR2 FQGNSA. CDR3 nucleotide sequence: TGTGCCAGCAGCTTAATGACAGGGGCGGGAGGAAACACCATATATTTT. Encoded protein: CASSLMTGAGGNTIYF.

This clonotype was seen a single time. V gene TRBV7-8 combines with J gene TRBJ2-5, with a possible D match to TRBD2 (6 bases). The closer fit of TRBJ2-7 to the DNA end suggests the J call may be wrong. From germline, CDR1 is SGHVS and CDR2 FQNEAQ. The CDR3 has 14 residues. The chain's CDR3 is CASSRRDGDSEQYF. As DNA, the CDR3 is TGTGCCAGCAGCCGCCGGGACGGGGACTCCGAGCAGTACTTC.

This clonotype was detected a few times. This chain connects TRBV12-3 or TRBV12-4 to TRBJ2-1; D possibly corresponds to TRBD2 (5 bases). The CDR3 extends over 13 amino acids. Trimming shortened V by 7 bases and J by 8 bases, and 15 bases separated the two germline ends. The CDR3 region is CASTASVRDEQFF. The CDR3 nucleotides read TGTGCCAGCACCGCCTCCGTGAGGGATGAGCAGTTCTTC.

The chain joins TRBV12-3 or TRBV12-4 to TRBJ2-7; 7 bases map to TRBD2. The assigned J gene may be wrong: the sequence end matches TRBJ2-5 better. This CDR3 has 15 residues. CDR3 amino acids: CASSLGLEMGGTQYF. The CDR3 nucleotides are TGTGCCAGCAGTCTCGGACTAGAGATGGGAGGGACCCAGTACTTC.

The genes are TRBV12-3 or TRBV12-4 and TRBJ2-4; TRBD1 agrees at 7 bases. The DNA matches TRBJ2-7 better at its end, which makes the J call doubtful. The CDR3 has 14 residues. The CDR3 sequence is CASSDGDRAYEQYF. The CDR3 DNA reads as TGTGCCAGCAGTGATGGGGACAGAGCCTACGAGCAGTACTTC.

This sequence joins TRBV9 and TRBJ1-4; perhaps TRBD1 as D (5 bases). The germline gives CDR1 SGDLS, CDR2 YYNGEE. The ends were cut back, 3 bases at V and 3 bases at J, with 12 bases in the middle. The length of the CDR3 is 15 residues. CDR3 region: CASSERGIPNEKLFF. The DNA for the CDR3 is TGTGCCAGCAGCGAAAGGGGCATACCTAATGAAAAACTGTTTTTT. Together with reference TRBV9 and TRBJ1-4, the CDR3 gives the full variable domain: DSGVTQTPKHLITATGQRVTLRCSPRSGDLSVYWYQQSLDQGLQFLIQYYNGEERAKGNILERFSAQQFPDLHSELNLSSLELGDSALYFCASSERGIPNEKLFFGSGTQLSVL.

The V gene is TRBV7-2, the J gene TRBJ2-5; weak D call: TRBD1 (5 bases). Deletions cut 4 bases from V and 4 bases from J, with 10 bases between. CDR3 size: 13 residues. In germline, CDR1 is SGHTA, CDR2 FQGNSA. This CDR3 reads CASSYWTRETQYF. In nucleotides, the CDR3 is TGTGCCAGCAGCTACTGGACAAGAGAGACCCAGTACTTC.

The chain recombines TRBV12-3 or TRBV12-4 with TRBJ2-3; D tentatively reads TRBD1 or TRBD2 (5 bases each). There are 13 residues in the CDR3. V lost 4 bases to trimming and J lost 6 bases, with 11 bases between them. The CDR3, as DNA: TGTGCCAGCAGTTGGGGACGGTCCGATACGCAGTATTTT. It specifies CASSWGRSDTQYF.

The V call is TRBV4-2, the J call TRBJ2-1; 11 bases align to TRBD1. Germline CDR1 reads LGHNA; CDR2 reads YNFKEQ. V trimming: 3 bases; J trimming: 7 bases; junction bases outside the gene matches: 8. CDR3 length: 16 residues. CDR3 sequence: CASSHEEGQGVNEQFF. The CDR3 nucleotides read TGTGCCAGCAGCCACGAGGAGGGACAGGGGGTTAATGAGCAGTTCTTC.

This rearrangement joins TRBV4-2 to TRBJ1-2; TRBD1 is a possible D gene (6 bases). The V gene lost 2 bases and the J gene lost 2 bases, with 12 bases spanning the gap. Germline-derived CDR1 and CDR2 are LGHNA and YNFKEQ. The length of the CDR3 is 15 residues. CDR3 in amino acids: CASSQPTGVNYGYTF. DNA of the CDR3: TGTGCCAGCAGCCAACCGACAGGTGTCAACTATGGCTACACCTTC.

This clonotype was counted ten times or more. The chain employs TRBV20-1 and TRBJ2-7; 9 nucleotides align to TRBD2. There are 16 residues in the CDR3. After removal of 0 bases from V and 6 bases from J, the junction contained 12 bases not matched to a gene. Germline-derived CDR1 and CDR2 are DFQATT and SNEGSKA (reference sequence). The CDR3 here is CSARDEETSGRGEQYF. For the CDR3, the DNA is TGCAGTGCTAGAGATGAGGAGACTAGCGGAAGAGGCGAGCAGTACTTC.

V is TRBV7-2 and J is TRBJ1-1, with a tentative D call TRBD1 (5 bases). There are 13 residues in the CDR3. Trimming pared 4 bases from V and 6 bases from J, leaving 12 bases between. CDR1 is SGHTA and CDR2 is FQGNSA in the germline V gene. The CDR3 region has the DNA TGTGCCAGCAGCTCAGGGAAAATGGCTGAAGCTTTCTTT. This encodes CASSSGKMAEAFF.

This clonotype was counted between two and nine times. The chain couples TRBV29-1 to TRBJ2-3, with 10 bases identical to TRBD2. CDR1 is SQVTM and CDR2 is ANQGSEA in the germline V gene. This CDR3 is built from 13 residues. V lost 6 bases to trimming and J lost 5 bases; unmatched junction nucleotides: 5. The DNA for the CDR3 is TGCAGCGTGGGAGCGGGAGGGGGAGATACGCAGTATTTT. Translated: CSVGAGGGDTQYF.

On this clonotype: The germline gene is not matched at one end of the junction; a read error may be the cause. This chain connects TRBV10-3 to TRBJ2-7, with 10 bases identical to TRBD1. CDR3 length equals 18 residues. Germline-derived CDR1 and CDR2 are ENHRY and SYGVKD. DNA for the CDR3: TGCGCCATCAGTGACCCCGGGACAGGGGCCTCAAGATGGTACGAGCAGTACTTC. It codes for CAISDPGTGASRWYEQYF.

The sample holds a few counts of this clonotype. The chain uses TRBV28 and TRBJ1-6; possible D gene TRBD1, 6 bases. Germline CDR1 is MDHEN and CDR2 is SYDVKM. V was clipped by 6 bases and J by 2 bases, with 11 bases between them. The CDR3 has 15 residues. CDR3 DNA sequence: TGTGCCAGCAGGGAGACAGGTCCCTATAATTCACCCCTCCACTTT. Translating gives CASRETGPYNSPLHF.

The DNA for the CDR3 is TGCGCCAGCAGTACGGACAGGGTCCGGGAGACCCAGTACTTC. Translated: CASSTDRVRETQYF. The chain has TRBV5-1 and TRBJ2-7, with 8 bases lining up with TRBD1. The assigned J gene may be wrong: the sequence end matches TRBJ2-5 better. The CDR3 totals 14 residues. CDR1 and CDR2 from the germline V gene are SGHRS and YFSETQ.

There are a few counts of this clonotype. The chain has TRBV7-2 and TRBJ2-5, with 7 positions matching TRBD1. This CDR3 region has 16 residues. Unmatched junction bases numbered 7, after V lost 1 base and J lost 2 bases. The germline CDR1 and CDR2 sequences are SGHTA and FQGNSA. The CDR3 region is CASSLVRRQGQETQYF. The CDR3 DNA follows: TGTGCCAGCAGCTTAGTCCGGAGACAGGGACAAGAGACCCAGTACTTC.

The chain couples TRBV10-3 to TRBJ2-3; D may be TRBD1 or TRBD2 (6 bases each). The CDR3 is 16 amino acids. Germline V gene lookup returns CDR1 ENHRY and CDR2 SYGVKD. The V end was cut by 6 bases, the J end by 5 bases, with 21 bases between. The CDR3 sequence: CAIRNSSGGGGDTQYF. CDR3 DNA: TGTGCCATCAGGAACTCCTCCGGCGGAGGGGGAGATACGCAGTATTTT.

This chain joins TRBV5-1 and TRBJ2-1; 8 bases are shared with TRBD1. J lost 7 bases, V lost 6 bases, and 9 bases had no gene match. Germline CDR1 reads SGHRS; CDR2 reads YFSETQ. The CDR3 consists of 14 residues. CDR3 sequence (DNA): TGCGCCAGCACCGACGGCAGGGGGCAAAATGAGCAGTTCTTC. Amino acids: CASTDGRGQNEQFF.

This clonotype has just a few counts. V is TRBV29-1 and J is TRBJ1-2; 8 bases are a match to TRBD1. The CDR3 spans 14 residues. Germline trimming cut 5 bases from V and 7 bases from J; bases unmatched to any gene: 12. Germline CDR1 and CDR2: SQVTM and ANQGSEA. CDR3 sequence reads: CSVTVTGGRGGYTF. The CDR3 DNA is TGCAGCGTTACAGTTACAGGGGGACGGGGTGGCTACACCTTC. The full variable domain, in which reference TRBV29-1 and TRBJ1-2 provide the parts outside the CDR3, is SAVISQKPSRDICQRGTSLTIQCQVDSQVTMMFWYRQQPGQSLTLIATANQGSEATYESGFVIDKFPISRPNLTFSTLTVSNMSPEDSSIYLCSVTVTGGRGGYTFGSGTRLTVV.

This clonotype is a singleton in its sample. The chain uses TRBV4-1 and TRBJ1-4; D remains unclear. Germline V lookup: CDR1 MGHRA, CDR2 YSYEKL. The CDR3 is made up of 14 amino acids. V lost 4 bases and J lost 10, with 16 bases in between. The CDR3 protein is CASSPGPLGGKLFF. As DNA, the CDR3 is TGCGCCAGCAGCCCGGGTCCCCTGGGAGGAAAACTGTTTTTT.

This clonotype was observed at least ten times. V is TRBV20-1 and J is TRBJ2-7, with 7 nucleotides matching TRBD2. The CDR3 consists of 15 residues. V dropped 0 bases and J dropped 6; count of bases not matched to a gene: 11. Germline V gives CDR1 DFQATT, CDR2 SNEGSKA (reference sequence). As DNA, the CDR3 is TGCAGTGCTAGAGATCCGGCGGGAGCACGCCTCGAGCAGTACTTC. Translation: CSARDPAGARLEQYF.

This clonotype was counted a few times. This chain uses TRBV5-1 with TRBJ2-5; TRBD1 or TRBD2 may be the D gene (5 bases each). The germline V gene has CDR1 SGHRS and CDR2 YFSETQ. The ends were cut back, 3 bases at V and 2 bases at J, with 11 bases in the middle. This CDR3 has 14 residues. The CDR3 region is CASSWDGVQETQYF. The CDR3 nucleotides read TGCGCCAGCAGCTGGGACGGAGTTCAAGAGACCCAGTACTTC.